Following are 11 T cell receptor beta chains from one sample sequenced in a study of blood T cell repertoires in COVID-19. Profiling relied on immunoSEQ multiplex PCR, and the TCRdb table lists in-frame clones only, not all of them. Among 150,000 to 200,000 clones listed, around 76% were seen once. Sequencing was performed on peripheral blood. All receptors derive from a woman aged 45 to 65 with active or convalescent COVID-19.

The CDR3: CASSDTGLSSGNTIYF. Here the CDR3 DNA reads TGTGCCAGTAGTGACACGGGACTCAGCTCTGGAAACACCATATATTTT. The chain uses TRBV19 and TRBJ1-3; maybe TRBD1 (5 bases). Germline CDR1 LNHDA, CDR2 SQIVND (reference sequence). This CDR3 region has 16 residues. Trimming stripped 5 bases from V and 0 bases from J, with 14 bases between.

This clone was detected only once. The chain links TRBV30 to TRBJ1-1, with D uncertain. V gave up 0 bases and J gave up 0 bases, with 5 bases separating them. The CDR3 extends over 13 amino acids. The germline V gene encodes CDR1 GTSNPN and CDR2 SVGIG (reference sequence). The CDR3 is CAWSVQMNTEAFF. The CDR3 DNA reads TGTGCCTGGAGTGTACAGATGAACACTGAAGCTTTCTTT.

This chain uses TRBV6-5 with TRBJ2-3, with 7 nucleotides matching TRBD1. Germline values: CDR1 MNHEY, CDR2 SVGAGI. V was clipped by 4 bases and J by 2 bases; unmatched bases: 6. The CDR3 runs to 15 residues. The CDR3 loop reads CASSLGGRVTDTQYF. CDR3 nucleotide sequence: TGTGCCAGCAGTTTAGGGGGCAGGGTCACAGATACGCAGTATTTT.

This clone was observed a handful of times. This chain connects TRBV2 to TRBJ1-1; perhaps TRBD1 as D (5 bases). This CDR3 region has 15 residues. Deletions cut 0 bases from V and 2 bases from J, with 10 bases between. Germline V lookup: CDR1 SNHLY, CDR2 FYNNEI. CDR3 nucleotide sequence: TGTGCCAGCAGTGAAGCGGGACTGACCAACACTGAAGCTTTCTTT. This encodes CASSEAGLTNTEAFF.

This clone showed up just once. V is TRBV11-3 and J is TRBJ2-1; the D gene is possibly TRBD2 (5 bases). Trimming shortened V by 5 bases and J by 6 bases, and 14 bases separated the two germline ends. The V gene's germline CDR1 is SGHNT and CDR2 YENEEA. The CDR3 loop spans 14 amino acids. CDR3 protein: CASSVDPGVNEQFF. CDR3 DNA: TGTGCCAGCAGCGTGGACCCCGGGGTCAATGAGCAGTTCTTC.

The chain uses TRBV29-1 and TRBJ2-5, with 9 bases aligning to TRBD1. Germline assignment: CDR1 SQVTM and CDR2 ANQGSEA. Trimming at V came to 4 bases and at J to 5 bases, leaving 20 bases not matched to a gene. The CDR3 has 18 residues. The CDR3 DNA is TGCAGCGTTGTGTTAATCTGGGGACAGGGTAGGGACAGTGAGACCCAGTACTTC. Translated: CSVVLIWGQGRDSETQYF.

The chain uses TRBV27 and TRBJ1-5, with D hard to call. This CDR3 region has 16 residues. CDR1 is MNHEY, CDR2 SMNVEV, per germline (reference sequence). With 1 base removed from V and 0 bases from J, the gap between germline ends came to 10 bases. CDR3: CASSLWSGDSNQPQHF. In nucleotides, the CDR3 is TGTGCCAGCAGTTTATGGAGCGGGGATAGCAATCAGCCCCAGCATTTT.

The rearrangement joins TRBV7-9 to TRBJ2-3; 10 nucleotides align to TRBD1. V lost 5 bases, J lost 4 bases, and 6 bases stayed unmatched. This CDR3 is built from 15 residues. Germline lookup yields CDR1 SEHNR and CDR2 FQNEAQ (reference sequence). CDR3 protein: CASSTTGGRADTQYF. CDR3 bases: TGTGCCAGCAGCACGACAGGGGGCCGGGCAGATACGCAGTATTTT. Combining the CDR3 with reference TRBV7-9 and TRBJ2-3 gives the whole variable domain DTGVSQNPRHKITKRGQNVTFRCDPISEHNRLYWYRQTLGQGPEFLTYFQNEAQLEKSRLLSDRFSAERPKGSFSTLEIQRTEQGDSAMYLCASSTTGGRADTQYFGPGTRLTVL.

The chain couples TRBV7-2 to TRBJ2-1, with TRBD2 matching 9 bases. The CDR3 loop spans 14 amino acids. Germline CDR1 SGHTA, CDR2 FQGNSA. V shed 2 bases, J shed 8 bases, and the junction held 4 bases outside the gene matches. The chain's CDR3 is CASSLIAGADEQFF. The CDR3 DNA reads as TGTGCCAGCAGCTTAATAGCGGGAGCTGATGAGCAGTTCTTC.

V gene TRBV24-1 combines with J gene TRBJ2-2; TRBD1 agrees at 10 bases. CDR1 is KGHDR and CDR2 is SFDVKD in the germline V gene. With 3 bases clipped from V and 3 bases from J, the junction kept 3 bases outside the gene matches. The CDR3 length is 16 residues. DNA of the CDR3: TGTGCCACCAGTGATCCCGGGACAGGGGACACCGGGGAGCTGTTTTTT. It is translated as CATSDPGTGDTGELFF.

The chain uses TRBV7-9 and TRBJ1-2, with D tentatively TRBD1 (6 bases). The CDR3 has 15 residues. The germline CDR1 and CDR2 sequences are SEHNR and FQNEAQ (reference sequence). Trimming pared 6 bases from V and 0 bases from J, leaving 14 bases between. This CDR3 is CASRQGQGTNYGYTF. As DNA, the CDR3 is TGTGCCAGCAGGCAGGGGCAGGGTACTAACTATGGCTACACCTTC.